This paragraph reports one T cell receptor beta chain. The table lists this clonotype with many counts. Its binding antigen is unknown. Base qualities are not recorded, but no much larger clone differs from it by a single base. The data were taken from a study of neurological immune-mediated disorders (dated 2019 in TCRdb). About the investigation overall: Among the approximately 35 multiple sclerosis patients, relapsing-remitting MS was present in about 31 and secondary progressive MS was present in 3. The approximately 98 TCR-beta libraries included longitudinal samples, technical triplicates and paired sorted CD4+ and CD8+ T-cell subsets alongside PBMC samples. The cohort included roughly 71 subjects: about 14 with HAM/TSP, around 34 with multiple sclerosis, and around 20 healthy controls. Using UMI-based sequencing, the study compared peripheral blood TCR-beta repertoires from patients with HTLV-I-associated myelopathy (HAM/TSP), patients with multiple sclerosis, and healthy controls.

For the unsorted PBMC libraries, 2 million PBMCs were stored in RNAlater at -80 degrees C until RNA extraction and were used to generate the libraries. The multiple sclerosis patients were enrolled in a US clinical protocol that used magnetic resonance imaging to evaluate disease progression. Peripheral blood underwent Ficoll-Hypaque density gradient centrifugation to isolate PBMCs, which were then cryopreserved in liquid nitrogen. General conclusions and limits of the study: The highest TCR clonal expansion was observed in HAM/TSP patients, whereas the lowest was observed in MS patients, even when compared with healthy controls. Repertoires from 18 of 34 MS patients were grouped by phylogenetic analysis into a cluster of related CDR3 sequences, suggesting a possible repertoire-level signature. The MS cluster was not associated with any clinical or MRI features, and the authors stated that larger cohorts are needed. Expanded clones from different subjects shared no identical CDR3 amino acid sequences, which suggests that TCR-beta repertoires were private in all groups.

cDNA synthesis used template-switch 5'RACE with a primer carrying a 10-nucleotide random unique molecular identifier tagging each TCR transcript. Every sequencing run covered 15-18 subjects and yielded more than 180 million TCR-beta sequences. Total RNA was extracted with the RNeasy kit. The KAPA Real-time Library Amplification kit was used to amplify TCR-beta VDJ regions with primers for the TCR constant region and the 5'RACE anchor. A first PCR added sample indexes and Illumina adaptors, and a second PCR then raised library yield. The roughly 650 bp TCR product was size-selected on a 2% E-gel SizeSelection system after Ampure bead purification. Before pooling, libraries had their quality checked on a Bioanalyzer, their concentration measured with Qubit, and their quantity determined with the Kapa Library Quantification kit. Paired-end 2 x 150 bp sequencing of the libraries was performed on an Illumina HiSeq 2500. To increase sequence diversity, about 25-30% phiX was spiked into each library pool. In the original analysis: The quality-filtered reads were processed with the UMI-based MiGEC pipeline, whose error correction step removed more than 80% of the raw TCR sequences. VDJ genes were aligned to IMGT germline references, and clonotypes were defined by unique CDR3 amino acid sequence plus V-J genes. Clonal expansion, Shannon diversity, and CDR3 relatedness (CalcPairwiseDistances, ClusterSamples) were evaluated with VDJtools, and phylogenetic trees were built with CLCbio workbench. Expanded clones were defined as having at least 8 unique UMIs, based on coefficient-of-variation modelling across technical triplicates. In-frame beta chains were kept once TCRdb had trimmed the public reads at Q25 with fastp and called clones with MiXCR. For every CDR3 protein sequence, its rows merge into one entry that carries the most common genes and DNA. The V and J calls, along with clone size, are taken from TCRdb and not from the paper's own processing. The sample table records tens of thousands of distinct CDR3 sequences; roughly 4.3% of these occur just once. The top ten hold 6.5% to 7.5% of the sample.

The TCR originated in a man in his thirties or forties with multiple sclerosis. The material sequenced was PBMCs.

The CDR3 protein: CASRWDRDGYTF. In nucleotides, the sequence is TGTGCCAGCAGATGGGACAGGGATGGCTACACCTTC. The receptor chain draws on TRBV5-6 and TRBJ1-2; 9 bases in the middle match TRBD1. The CDR3 holds 12 amino acids from the cysteine to the phenylalanine. The kept DNA is CDR3 alone, 36 bases in frame from the first base. The germline V gene encodes CDR1 SGHDT and CDR2 YYEEEE. V ends up 5 bases short and J 6 bases short, with an unmatched junction base count of 2.